This T cell receptor beta chain was recovered during a study of response to subunit inactivated influenza vaccine. The V gene's germline CDR1 is MGHDK and CDR2 SYGVNS. With 7 bases clipped from V and 4 bases from J, the junction kept 7 bases outside the gene matches. CDR3 size: 13 residues. TCRdb re-analysed the RT-PCR reads in MiXCR, keeping a single row per CDR3 protein. The data contain under 750,000 distinct CDR3 sequences, 12% of them singletons. The receptor was derived from a man aged 50 or older who received an inactivated influenza vaccine. The J gene is TRBJ2-7, the V gene TRBV25-1; 7 nucleotides align to TRBD1. Here the sequenced sample was PBMCs from blood, taken on the day of vaccination. The CDR3 here is CASTGTEIYEQYF. The CDR3 DNA reads TGTGCCAGCACGGGGACAGAAATATACGAGCAGTACTTC.